This entry lists 21 T cell receptor beta chains sequenced from one sample in a study of breast tumors, draining lymph nodes, adjacent tissues. Axillary draining lymph nodes of breast cancer patients supplied the node samples. MiXCR, applied by TCRdb to the multiplex PCR reads, yields one record per CDR3 protein. The table records around 250,000 distinct CDR3 sequences, 34% of them present only once. Sample: axillary lymph node tissue. Receptors were obtained from a female donor with breast cancer. Some clones in this sample may be carry-over from other donors' samples.

The table lists this clonotype with a few counts. The chain recombines TRBV3-1 with TRBJ2-7; D tentatively reads TRBD1 or TRBD2 (6 bases each). V lost 4 bases and J lost 5, with 12 bases in between. This CDR3 is 13 amino acids long. Germline CDR1 is LGHDT and CDR2 is YNNKEL (reference sequence). The CDR3 bases are TGTGCCAGCAGCCCCCGGGGGCTGAACGAGCAGTACTTC. Residues: CASSPRGLNEQYF.

Remarks on this clonotype: A single base separates this from a much larger clone, so it may be a read error. This sequence joins TRBV9 and TRBJ2-2; D perhaps matches TRBD1 (7 bases). The CDR3 consists of 17 residues. CDR1 is SGDLS and CDR2 is YYNGEE in the germline V gene. V lost 3 bases to trimming and J lost 5 bases, with 20 bases between them. CDR3 sequence: CASSDSPGQGGTGELFF. The CDR3 DNA follows: TGTGCCAGCAGCGACTCCCCGGGTCAGGGGGGTACCGGGGAGCTGTTTTTT.

This chain joins TRBV29-1 and TRBJ2-7, with D possibly TRBD1 on 5 matching bases. CDR3 length equals 10 residues. CDR1 and CDR2 (germline): SQVTM, ANQGSEA. Here the CDR3 DNA reads TGCATCCAGGGAACCTACGAGCAGTACTTC. It is translated as CIQGTYEQYF.

V usage is TRBV7-9 and J usage is TRBJ1-2; D gene unclear. The CDR3 runs 18 residues. From germline, CDR1 is SEHNR and CDR2 FQNEAQ (reference sequence). V was trimmed by 1 base and J by 1 base, leaving 19 bases between them. CDR3 nucleotides: TGTGCCAGCAGCTTAGTTTTCCTACGAGAGAGATATAACTATGGCTACACCTTC. This gives the protein CASSLVFLRERYNYGYTF.

This clonotype was found many times. V is TRBV2 and J is TRBJ1-2; unclear D gene. The V gene's germline CDR1 is SNHLY and CDR2 FYNNEI. This CDR3 spans 16 amino acids. The germline V and J ends were trimmed by 1 base and 3 bases, with 15 bases remaining between them. The CDR3 region has the DNA TGTGCCAGCAGTGAAGAAAGGGTAGGGAAGCACTATGGCTACACCTTC. Amino acids: CASSEERVGKHYGYTF.

The chain uses TRBV15 and TRBJ1-2, with 7 bases fitting TRBD1. CDR3 size: 13 residues. V lost 3 bases to trimming and J lost 14 bases; unmatched junction nucleotides: 12. CDR1 and CDR2 from the germline V gene are LNHNV and YYDKDF (reference sequence). The CDR3 reads CATSSLVGTAHTF. CDR3 nucleotide sequence: TGTGCCACCAGCAGCTTAGTAGGGACAGCTCATACCTTC.

In this sample, this clonotype turned up many times. The chain recombines TRBV6-4 with TRBJ2-1, with 8 nucleotides matching TRBD2. The length of the CDR3 is 15 residues. V lost 5 bases, J lost 3 bases, and 6 bases stayed unmatched. CDR1 is MRHNA and CDR2 is SNTAGT in the germline V gene. The CDR3 here is CASSRNSGDYNEQFF. The CDR3 coding sequence is TGTGCCAGCAGTAGAAATAGCGGGGACTACAATGAGCAGTTCTTC.

The chain has TRBV9 and TRBJ1-6; no reliable D call. The CDR3 extends over 10 amino acids. V dropped 4 bases and J dropped 16 bases, with 9 bases sitting between them. CDR1 is SGDLS and CDR2 is YYNGEE in the germline V gene. The CDR3 sequence: CASSPGALHF. CDR3 coding DNA: TGTGCCAGCAGCCCGGGAGCACTCCACTTT.

This sequence joins TRBV7-2 and TRBJ1-4, with D tentatively TRBD1 (5 bases). The CDR3 totals 17 residues. Germline lookup yields CDR1 SGHTA and CDR2 FQGNSA. V dropped 6 bases and J dropped 8 bases, with 25 bases sitting between them. The CDR3 reads CASRPSSGRGAGEKLFF. CDR3 DNA sequence: TGTGCCAGCAGACCCTCTAGCGGGAGGGGCGCCGGGGAAAAACTGTTTTTT.

This clonotype was picked up many times. The chain combines TRBV7-2 with TRBJ2-7; possible D gene TRBD2, 6 bases. Germline V gene data show CDR1 as SGHTA and CDR2 as FQGNSA. Trimming shortened V by 6 bases and J by 3 bases, and 18 bases separated the two germline ends. CDR3 length: 15 residues. CDR3 region: CASRPERGSLYEQYF. CDR3 in DNA: TGTGCCAGCAGACCCGAACGGGGGTCTCTCTACGAGCAGTACTTC. The variable domain in full, completed from reference TRBV7-2 and TRBJ2-7, reads GAGVSQSPSNKVTEKGKDVELRCDPISGHTALYWYRQSLGQGLEFLIYFQGNSAPDKSGLPSDRFSAERTGGSVSTLTIQRTQQEDSAVYLCASRPERGSLYEQYFGPGTRLTVT.

Points on this clonotype: With a much larger clone just one base away, this may be a read error. The chain couples TRBV5-4 to TRBJ2-7; 7 bases match TRBD1. Germline lookup yields CDR1 SGHNT and CDR2 YYREEE (reference sequence). The V gene end was trimmed by 4 bases and the J gene end by 3 bases; junction bases not matched to a gene: 7. This CDR3 region has 14 residues. CDR3 region: CASSIGTAIYEQYF. CDR3 nucleotide sequence: TGTGCCAGCAGCATAGGGACAGCGATCTACGAGCAGTACTTC.

The CDR3: CASSGTGSYEQYF. The CDR3 DNA reads TGTGCCAGCAGCGGGACAGGTTCCTACGAGCAGTACTTC. The chain combines TRBV7-9 with TRBJ2-7; 8 nucleotides match TRBD1. The V and J ends lost 5 bases and 1 base, in that order; junction bases with no gene match: 1. In germline, CDR1 is SEHNR, CDR2 FQNEAQ (reference sequence). The CDR3 consists of 13 residues. Looking up the rest from reference TRBV7-9 and TRBJ2-7 gives the full variable domain: DTGVSQNPRHKITKRGQNVTFRCDPISEHNRLYWYRQTLGQGPEFLTYFQNEAQLEKSRLLSDRFSAERPKGSFSTLEIQRTEQGDSAMYLCASSGTGSYEQYFGPGTRLTVT.

This clonotype came up many times. V usage is TRBV4-1 and J usage is TRBJ2-3; D gene uncertain. Germline CDR1 and CDR2: MGHRA and YSYEKL. Trimming pared 0 bases from V and 2 bases from J, leaving 9 bases between. The CDR3 extends over 15 amino acids. CDR3 DNA sequence: TGCGCCAGCAGCCAAGACAACAGTTACACAGATACGCAGTATTTT. Translating gives CASSQDNSYTDTQYF.

The sample holds many counts of this clonotype. The DNA for the CDR3 is TGTGCCAGCAGCCGGACAGCTGGGAACATCTATGGCTACACCTTC. Translating gives CASSRTAGNIYGYTF. The rearrangement joins TRBV7-2 to TRBJ1-2; D may be TRBD1 (6 bases). The germline V and J ends were trimmed by 5 bases and 4 bases, with 17 bases remaining between them. This CDR3 comprises 15 residues. The germline CDR1 and CDR2 sequences are SGHTA and FQGNSA.

The gene calls are TRBV2 and TRBJ2-1; the D gene is possibly TRBD1 (6 bases). V was clipped by 6 bases and J by 8 bases, with 14 bases between them. This CDR3 has 13 residues. The germline CDR1 and CDR2 sequences are SNHLY and FYNNEI. The DNA of the CDR3 is TGTGCCAGCAGCCCCTCAGGGGCGGATGAGCAGTTCTTC. It is translated as CASSPSGADEQFF. The whole variable domain, filled in from reference TRBV2 and TRBJ2-1, reads EPEVTQTPSHQVTQMGQEVILRCVPISNHLYFYWYRQILGQKVEFLVSFYNNEISEKSEIFDDQFSVERPDGSNFTLKIRSTKLEDSAMYFCASSPSGADEQFFGPGTRLTVL.

As to this clonotype: A much larger clone differs by one base, so this may be a read error. The V and J genes are TRBV11-2 and TRBJ2-2; D may be TRBD2 (5 bases). This CDR3 is 14 amino acids long. The V end was cut by 2 bases, the J end by 8 bases, with 12 bases between. The germline V gene has CDR1 SGHAT and CDR2 FQNNGV. This chain's CDR3 is CASSLMRGLGELFF. The CDR3 region has the DNA TGTGCCAGCAGCTTAATGAGAGGGCTGGGGGAGCTGTTTTTT.

This clonotype came up many times. The V and J genes are TRBV11-2 and TRBJ1-2; perhaps TRBD1 as D (5 bases). This CDR3 spans 17 amino acids. V was clipped by 3 bases and J by 1 base, with 18 bases between them. Per the germline V gene, CDR1 is SGHAT and CDR2 is FQNNGV. The CDR3 sequence: CASSFEAGRSLNYGYTF. The CDR3 DNA sequence: TGTGCCAGCAGCTTTGAAGCGGGACGGAGTCTTAACTATGGCTACACCTTC.

The V call is TRBV6-6, the J call TRBJ1-2; D gene ambiguous. CDR1 is MNHNY, CDR2 SVGAGI, per germline (reference sequence). Trimming shortened V by 5 bases and J by 4 bases, and 17 bases separated the two germline ends. This CDR3 spans 15 amino acids. CDR3 amino acids: CASSPAVLWGYGYTF. The CDR3 region has the DNA TGTGCCAGCAGTCCCGCGGTACTCTGGGGCTATGGCTACACCTTC.

In this sample, this clonotype turned up a few times. The CDR3 DNA sequence: TGTGCCAGCAGTTTCCACGTCGATGTGGGCAATGAGCAGTTCTTC. This gives the protein CASSFHVDVGNEQFF. The rearrangement joins TRBV12-3 or TRBV12-4 to TRBJ2-1; D gene ambiguous. V lost 3 bases and J 6 bases, leaving 15 bases between the germline ends. There are 15 residues in the CDR3.

This clonotype was recorded at least ten times. This chain uses TRBV15 with TRBJ1-4; 7 bases align to TRBD1. Germline trimming cut 3 bases from V and 1 base from J; bases unmatched to any gene: 2. The CDR3 loop spans 15 amino acids. Germline V gives CDR1 LNHNV, CDR2 YYDKDF (reference sequence). CDR3: CATSSYRGTNEKLFF. CDR3 in DNA: TGTGCCACCAGCAGTTACAGGGGAACTAATGAAAAACTGTTTTTT.

This clonotype showed up many times. The chain links TRBV7-2 to TRBJ2-3; 9 positions agree with TRBD2. The germline gives CDR1 SGHTA, CDR2 FQGNSA. J was trimmed by 5 bases and V by 3 bases; bases with no gene match: 9. The CDR3 length is 16 residues. CDR3 nucleotides: TGTGCCAGCAGCTTTGAGGCGGGGGGGCCGGTAGATACGCAGTATTTT. It yields the protein CASSFEAGGPVDTQYF. Filled out from reference TRBV7-2 and TRBJ2-3, the complete variable domain reads GAGVSQSPSNKVTEKGKDVELRCDPISGHTALYWYRQSLGQGLEFLIYFQGNSAPDKSGLPSDRFSAERTGGSVSTLTIQRTQQEDSAVYLCASSFEAGGPVDTQYFGPGTRLTVL.